The 23 T cell receptor beta chains listed next were all sequenced from one sample in a study of Graves' ophthalmopathy and Graves' hyperthyroidism. Amplification of the TCR beta CDR3 regions used RNA transcripts (as template). Second-round multiplex PCR followed a first-round RT-PCR using HTBI primers. MiXCR, applied by TCRdb to the multiplex PCR reads, yields one record per CDR3 protein. The table has approximately 330,000 distinct CDR3 sequences, about a sixth seen once. Sequences were obtained from peripheral blood. Receptor source: an adult man with Graves' ophthalmopathy.

This clonotype was seen ten or more times. The chain uses TRBV2 and TRBJ2-2; D uncertain. The CDR3 is 13 amino acids. The germline gives CDR1 SNHLY, CDR2 FYNNEI. Trimming cost V 8 bases and J 13 bases, with 20 bases left between them. CDR3 in amino acids: CASLFDSESGLFF. CDR3 DNA: TGTGCCAGCTTATTCGACTCTGAGAGTGGGCTGTTTTTT.

This clonotype was seen ten or more times. The rearrangement links TRBV10-3 to TRBJ2-5; 9 bases are shared with TRBD2. The V gene's germline CDR1 is ENHRY and CDR2 SYGVKD. J lost 2 bases, V lost 8 bases, and 6 bases had no gene match. The CDR3 contains 14 residues. The DNA of the CDR3 is TGTGCCATCGTCACTAGCGGGCATCAAGAGACCCAGTACTTC. Its translation: CAIVTSGHQETQYF.

There are many counts of this clonotype. The rearrangement uses TRBV7-9 and TRBJ2-7; no clear D. V lost 5 bases and J 4 bases, leaving 12 bases between the germline ends. The CDR3 contains 13 residues. Germline loops: CDR1 SEHNR, CDR2 FQNEAQ (reference sequence). The CDR3 nucleotides are TGTGCCAGCAGCCCAAGACCGTCATACGAGCAGTACTTC. Translating it yields CASSPRPSYEQYF.

This clonotype was found many times. CDR3 sequence (DNA): TGTGCCTGGAGTGTACTTGGGGGCAATGGTAATCAGCCCCAGCATTTT. Translated, it gives CAWSVLGGNGNQPQHF. The V call is TRBV30, the J call TRBJ1-5, with D possibly TRBD1 on 6 matching bases. The CDR3 sequence is 16 residues long. In germline, CDR1 is GTSNPN, CDR2 SVGIG (reference sequence). V was trimmed by 0 bases and J by 4 bases, leaving 16 bases between them.

This clonotype has ten or more counts. The V and J genes are TRBV7-2 and TRBJ1-3; TRBD1 is a possible D gene (6 bases). The CDR3 is made up of 14 amino acids. The germline gives CDR1 SGHTA, CDR2 FQGNSA. Trimming cost V 5 bases and J 1 base, with 9 bases left between them. CDR3 protein: CASSIRGSGNTIYF. CDR3 DNA: TGTGCCAGCAGCATAAGGGGGTCTGGAAACACCATATATTTT.

This clonotype occurred many times. The chain recombines TRBV27 with TRBJ1-6; D unclear. CDR1 and CDR2 from the germline V gene are MNHEY and SMNVEV (reference sequence). This CDR3 spans 13 amino acids. V was trimmed by 3 bases and J by 10 bases, leaving 10 bases between them. The CDR3 DNA follows: TGTGCCAGCAGTTTTTACAATGACTCACCCCTCCACTTT. Protein product: CASSFYNDSPLHF.

In its sample, this clonotype was seen many times. This chain links TRBV11-2 with TRBJ2-1, with TRBD2 matching 9 bases. Germline-derived CDR1 and CDR2 are SGHAT and FQNNGV. V was clipped by 5 bases and J by 1 base; unmatched bases: 9. The CDR3 runs 17 residues. The CDR3 reads CASSHSRTSVSYNEQFF. The CDR3 DNA sequence: TGTGCCAGCAGCCACAGCAGGACTAGCGTGTCCTACAATGAGCAGTTCTTC.

At least ten counts were recorded for this clonotype. The V and J genes are TRBV19 and TRBJ1-2; unclear D gene. Germline V gene sequence: CDR1 LNHDA, CDR2 SQIVND (reference sequence). V lost 7 bases and J 1 base, leaving 13 bases between the germline ends. CDR3 size: 14 residues. CDR3 loop: CASTPWGGNYGYTF. Here the CDR3 DNA reads TGTGCCAGTACGCCGTGGGGAGGTAACTATGGCTACACCTTC.

This clonotype was observed at least ten times. The chain uses TRBV18 and TRBJ1-2; the match to TRBD1 covers 7 bases. The germline CDR1 and CDR2 sequences are KGHSH and LQKENI. The CDR3 covers 17 residues. The V and J ends lost 1 base and 3 bases, in that order; junction bases with no gene match: 11. CDR3 sequence: CASSPRTGTETYYGYTF. The CDR3 nucleotides read TGTGCCAGCTCACCACGGACCGGGACAGAGACTTACTATGGCTACACCTTC.

This rearrangement joins TRBV11-2 to TRBJ2-7; 8 nucleotides agree with TRBD2. Trimming took 5 bases from V and 0 from J; bases not matched to a gene: 12. This CDR3 comprises 17 residues. The germline CDR1 and CDR2 sequences are SGHAT and FQNNGV. The CDR3 is CASSPETSEYLSYEQYF. CDR3 DNA sequence: TGTGCCAGCAGCCCCGAGACTAGCGAGTACCTCTCCTACGAGCAGTACTTC. The variable domain in full, completed from reference TRBV11-2 and TRBJ2-7, reads EAGVAQSPRYKIIEKRQSVAFWCNPISGHATLYWYQQILGQGPKLLIQFQNNGVVDDSQLPKDRFSAERLKGVDSTLKIQPAKLEDSAVYLCASSPETSEYLSYEQYFGPGTRLTVT.

This clonotype was picked up many times. This chain uses TRBV12-3 or TRBV12-4 with TRBJ2-6; D not resolved. This CDR3 is 14 amino acids long. Trimming pared 3 bases from V and 0 bases from J, leaving 3 bases between. In nucleotides, the CDR3 is TGTGCCAGCAGTTTCAGCTCTGGGGCCAACGTCCTGACTTTC. Its protein is CASSFSSGANVLTF.

This clonotype was seen ten or more times. This chain uses TRBV20-1 with TRBJ1-1; D is ambiguous. Deletions cut 6 bases from V and 6 bases from J, with 11 bases between. The V gene's germline CDR1 is DFQATT and CDR2 SNEGSKA (reference sequence). The CDR3 totals 11 residues. The CDR3 DNA sequence: TGCAGTGCGAAGAGAAGCGCTGAAGCTTTCTTT. Its protein is CSAKRSAEAFF.

As regards this clonotype: Since a much larger clone is just one base distant, this may be a read error. This sequence joins TRBV6-1 and TRBJ1-1; D unresolved. The CDR3 contains 13 residues. The V and J ends lost 6 bases and 6 bases respectively, with 14 bases between them. Germline loops: CDR1 MNHNS, CDR2 SASEGT. CDR3 coding DNA: TGTGCCAGCAGCGAAACCCCGAATTCTGAAGCTTTCTTT. Amino acid sequence: CASSETPNSEAFF.

The chain links TRBV28 to TRBJ1-2, with D perhaps matching TRBD1 (6 bases). V was shortened by 7 bases and J by 9 bases, with 12 bases between the two germline ends. The germline V gene encodes CDR1 MDHEN and CDR2 SYDVKM. The CDR3 consists of 11 residues. CDR3 amino acids: CASNQGGSYTF. CDR3 bases: TGTGCCAGCAATCAAGGGGGTAGCTACACCTTC.

This CDR3 is CASSFSRETNEQYF. Written as DNA, the CDR3 is TGTGCCAGCAGCTTTTCCCGGGAGACCAACGAGCAGTACTTC. V gene TRBV7-8 combines with J gene TRBJ2-7; weak D call: TRBD2 (6 bases). This CDR3 contains 14 residues. Between the trimmed V and J ends, which lost 3 bases and 5 bases, there was a span of 14 bases. CDR1 SGHVS and CDR2 FQNEAQ come from the germline V gene.

This clonotype was counted a few times. The V call is TRBV6-2 or TRBV6-3, the J call TRBJ1-1, with D perhaps TRBD1 (6 bases). Trimming removed 2 bases from V and 1 base from J, with 29 bases in between. Germline CDR1 is MNHEY and CDR2 is SVGEGT. CDR3 length: 21 residues. DNA of the CDR3: TGTGCCAGCAGTTACCAGGGGCTGGGGGGGCTAGTGGCTCAGAGGAACACTGAAGCTTTCTTT. This translates into CASSYQGLGGLVAQRNTEAFF.

The sample holds many counts of this clonotype. The chain couples TRBV20-1 to TRBJ2-5; 7 positions agree with TRBD2. V shed 5 bases, J shed 5 bases, and the junction held 8 bases outside the gene matches. Germline CDR1 and CDR2: DFQATT and SNEGSKA (reference sequence). CDR3 size: 13 residues. CDR3 DNA sequence: TGCAGTGCTGATGCGGGAGCTCGGGAGACCCAGTACTTC. It codes for CSADAGARETQYF.

This clonotype was seen at least ten times. This chain connects TRBV4-1 to TRBJ2-7, with 12 bases lining up with TRBD2. V was clipped by 3 bases and J by 3 bases; unmatched bases: 12. The CDR3 spans 18 residues. Per the germline V gene, CDR1 is MGHRA and CDR2 is YSYEKL. In DNA, the CDR3 is TGCGCCAGCAGCCACCCTAGGGCTAGCGGGGGGGACGACTACGAGCAGTACTTC. It translates to CASSHPRASGGDDYEQYF.

The table lists this clonotype with a few counts. This chain joins TRBV5-1 and TRBJ2-5; D is ambiguous. Germline V CDR1 and CDR2: SGHRS, YFSETQ. CDR3 length: 13 amino acids. Deletions cut 9 bases from V and 2 bases from J, with 14 bases between. The chain's CDR3 is CATRETNQETQYF. The CDR3 DNA sequence: TGCGCCACCCGCGAAACAAATCAAGAGACCCAGTACTTC. Filled out from reference TRBV5-1 and TRBJ2-5, the complete variable domain reads KAGVTQTPRYLIKTRGQQVTLSCSPISGHRSVSWYQQTPGQGLQFLFEYFSETQRNKGNFPGRFSGRQFSNSRSEMNVSTLELGDSALYLCATRETNQETQYFGPGTRLLVL.

This clonotype was recorded at least ten times. CDR3 coding DNA: TGTGCCAGCAGTGAAGTAGCGGGAGGCCGGTCCGAGCAGTACTTC. Translating it yields CASSEVAGGRSEQYF. The chain uses TRBV6-1 and TRBJ2-7; 10 bases line up with TRBD2. The CDR3 is 15 residues long. Germline V lookup: CDR1 MNHNS, CDR2 SASEGT. J gave up 6 bases and V 1 base, and 6 bases lay outside the gene matches.

This clonotype was picked up many times. This chain links TRBV6-1 with TRBJ1-5, with D tentatively TRBD1 (5 bases). Germline V gene data show CDR1 as MNHNS and CDR2 as SASEGT. The CDR3 loop spans 16 amino acids. The ends were cut back, 2 bases at V and 3 bases at J, with 14 bases in the middle. Here the CDR3 reads CASSEPGPGHNQPQHF. CDR3 DNA sequence: TGTGCCAGCAGTGAACCGGGACCGGGGCACAATCAGCCCCAGCATTTT.

This clonotype was seen ten or more times. The genes are TRBV2 and TRBJ1-1; a weak D match, TRBD1 (6 bases). V lost 5 bases to trimming and J lost 0 bases, with 10 bases between them. CDR1 and CDR2 from the germline V gene are SNHLY and FYNNEI. The CDR3 loop spans 14 amino acids. CDR3 sequence (DNA): TGTGCCAGCAGTCAGGGGTTCGTGAACACTGAAGCTTTCTTT. As protein: CASSQGFVNTEAFF.

This clonotype showed up many times. The chain links TRBV6-1 to TRBJ2-7; D not resolved. The germline V gene encodes CDR1 MNHNS and CDR2 SASEGT. Trimming took 5 bases from V and 5 from J, leaving 16 bases between them. The CDR3 totals 14 residues. CDR3 amino acids: CASSPPLGVNEQYF. As DNA, the CDR3 is TGTGCCAGCAGTCCTCCATTAGGTGTGAACGAGCAGTACTTC.